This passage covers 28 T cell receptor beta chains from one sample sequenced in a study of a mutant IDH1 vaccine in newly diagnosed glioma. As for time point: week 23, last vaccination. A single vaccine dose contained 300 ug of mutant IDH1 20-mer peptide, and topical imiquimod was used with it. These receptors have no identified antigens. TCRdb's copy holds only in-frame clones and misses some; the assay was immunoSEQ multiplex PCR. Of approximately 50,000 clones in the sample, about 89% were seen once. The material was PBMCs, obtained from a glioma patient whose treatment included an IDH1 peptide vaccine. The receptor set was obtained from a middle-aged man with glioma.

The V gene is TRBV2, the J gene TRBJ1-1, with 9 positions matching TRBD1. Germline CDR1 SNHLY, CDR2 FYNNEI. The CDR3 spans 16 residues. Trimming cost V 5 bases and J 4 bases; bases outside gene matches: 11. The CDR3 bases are TGTGCCAGCAGTCGACTACAGGGGGCGATGGGCACTGAAGCTTTCTTT. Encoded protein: CASSRLQGAMGTEAFF.

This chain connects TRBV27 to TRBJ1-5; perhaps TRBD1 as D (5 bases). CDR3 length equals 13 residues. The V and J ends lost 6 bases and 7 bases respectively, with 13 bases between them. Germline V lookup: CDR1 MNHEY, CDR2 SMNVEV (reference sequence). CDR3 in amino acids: CASSMGGVQPQHF. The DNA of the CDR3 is TGTGCCAGCAGCATGGGAGGGGTACAGCCCCAGCATTTT.

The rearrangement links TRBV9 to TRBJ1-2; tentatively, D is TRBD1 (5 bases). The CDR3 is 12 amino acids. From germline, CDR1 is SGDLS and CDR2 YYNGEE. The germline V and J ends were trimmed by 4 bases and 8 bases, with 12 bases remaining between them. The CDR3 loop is CASSPSKGGYTF. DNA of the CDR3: TGTGCCAGCAGCCCCTCAAAGGGGGGCTACACCTTC.

Written as DNA, the CDR3 is TGTGCCAGCAGCGTAGGGGGGACCTCTGGAAACACCATATATTTT. This translates into CASSVGGTSGNTIYF. The chain recombines TRBV9 with TRBJ1-3; possibly TRBD1 for D (5 bases). Germline V lookup: CDR1 SGDLS, CDR2 YYNGEE. The CDR3 contains 15 residues. Trimming shortened V by 0 bases and J by 0 bases, and 7 bases separated the two germline ends. The whole variable domain, filled in from reference TRBV9 and TRBJ1-3, reads DSGVTQTPKHLITATGQRVTLRCSPRSGDLSVYWYQQSLDQGLQFLIQYYNGEERAKGNILERFSAQQFPDLHSELNLSSLELGDSALYFCASSVGGTSGNTIYFGEGSWLTVV.

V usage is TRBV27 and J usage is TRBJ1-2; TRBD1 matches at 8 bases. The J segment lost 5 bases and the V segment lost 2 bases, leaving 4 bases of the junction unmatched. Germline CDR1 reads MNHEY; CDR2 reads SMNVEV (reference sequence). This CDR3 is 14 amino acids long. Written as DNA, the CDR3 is TGTGCCAGCAGTTTACGGACAGGGCTATATGGCTACACCTTC. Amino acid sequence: CASSLRTGLYGYTF.

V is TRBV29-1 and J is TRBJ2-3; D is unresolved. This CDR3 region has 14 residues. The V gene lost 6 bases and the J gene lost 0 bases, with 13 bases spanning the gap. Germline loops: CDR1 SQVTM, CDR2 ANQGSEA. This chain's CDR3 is CSVRYPQSTDTQYF. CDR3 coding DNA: TGCAGCGTCCGCTACCCCCAAAGCACAGATACGCAGTATTTT.

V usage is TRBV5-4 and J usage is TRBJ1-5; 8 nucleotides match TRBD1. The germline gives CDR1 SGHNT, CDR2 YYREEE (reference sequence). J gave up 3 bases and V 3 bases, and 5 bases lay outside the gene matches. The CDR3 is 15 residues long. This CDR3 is CASSSGTGLNQPQHF. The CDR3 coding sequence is TGTGCCAGCAGCTCCGGGACAGGACTCAATCAGCCCCAGCATTTT.

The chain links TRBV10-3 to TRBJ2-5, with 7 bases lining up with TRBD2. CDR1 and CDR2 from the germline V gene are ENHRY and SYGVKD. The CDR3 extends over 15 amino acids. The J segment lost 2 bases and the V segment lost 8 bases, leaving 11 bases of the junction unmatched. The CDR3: CAIRSGGDLQETQYF. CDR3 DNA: TGTGCCATCCGGAGTGGGGGGGATCTACAAGAGACCCAGTACTTC.

CDR3 amino acids: CASSYTTGGGETQYF. In DNA form, the CDR3 reads TGTGCCAGCAGTTACACTACAGGGGGCGGAGAGACCCAGTACTTC. V and J are TRBV6-6 and TRBJ2-5; TRBD1 agrees at 9 bases. This CDR3 is 15 amino acids long. Germline V gene sequence: CDR1 MNHNY, CDR2 SVGAGI (reference sequence). Trimming at V came to 2 bases and at J to 4 bases, leaving 5 bases not matched to a gene.

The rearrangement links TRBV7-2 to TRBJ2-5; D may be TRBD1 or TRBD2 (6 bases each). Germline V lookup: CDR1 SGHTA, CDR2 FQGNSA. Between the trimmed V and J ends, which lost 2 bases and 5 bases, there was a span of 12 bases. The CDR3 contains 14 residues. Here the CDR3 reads CASSLTGGWETQYF. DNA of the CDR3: TGTGCCAGCAGCTTAACCGGGGGCTGGGAGACCCAGTACTTC. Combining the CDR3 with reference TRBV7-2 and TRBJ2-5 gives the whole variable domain GAGVSQSPSNKVTEKGKDVELRCDPISGHTALYWYRQSLGQGLEFLIYFQGNSAPDKSGLPSDRFSAERTGGSVSTLTIQRTQQEDSAVYLCASSLTGGWETQYFGPGTRLLVL.

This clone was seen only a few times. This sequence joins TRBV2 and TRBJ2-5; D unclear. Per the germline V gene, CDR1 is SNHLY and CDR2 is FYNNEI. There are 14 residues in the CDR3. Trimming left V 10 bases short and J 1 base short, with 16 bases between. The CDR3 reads CATPRTELQETQYF. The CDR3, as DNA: TGTGCCACCCCGAGAACAGAACTCCAAGAGACCCAGTACTTC.

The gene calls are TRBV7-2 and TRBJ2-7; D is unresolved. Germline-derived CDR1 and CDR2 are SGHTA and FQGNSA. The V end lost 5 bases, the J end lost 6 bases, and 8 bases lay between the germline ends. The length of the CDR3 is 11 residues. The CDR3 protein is CASSILGEQYF. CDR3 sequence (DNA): TGTGCCAGCAGCATCCTCGGCGAGCAGTACTTC.

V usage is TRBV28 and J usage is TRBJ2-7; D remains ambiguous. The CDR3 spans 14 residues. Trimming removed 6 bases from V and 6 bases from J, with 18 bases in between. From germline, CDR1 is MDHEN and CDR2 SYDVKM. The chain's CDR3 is CASRDSTRLGEQYF. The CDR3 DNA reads TGTGCCAGCAGGGATTCGACGAGGTTGGGCGAGCAGTACTTC.

CDR3 region: CASSYSYTYTGELFF. The CDR3 nucleotides are TGTGCCAGCAGTTACTCCTATACCTACACCGGGGAGCTGTTTTTT. The V call is TRBV6-5, the J call TRBJ2-2; D ambiguous. The germline gives CDR1 MNHEY, CDR2 SVGAGI. V gave up 0 bases and J gave up 3 bases, with 8 bases separating them. The CDR3 contains 15 residues.

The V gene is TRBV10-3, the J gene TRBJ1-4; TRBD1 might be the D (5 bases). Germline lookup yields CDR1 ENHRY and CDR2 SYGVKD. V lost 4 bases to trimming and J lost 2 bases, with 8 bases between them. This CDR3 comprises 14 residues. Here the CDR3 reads CAISAQATNEKLFF. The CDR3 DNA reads TGTGCCATCAGTGCACAGGCTACTAATGAAAAACTGTTTTTT.

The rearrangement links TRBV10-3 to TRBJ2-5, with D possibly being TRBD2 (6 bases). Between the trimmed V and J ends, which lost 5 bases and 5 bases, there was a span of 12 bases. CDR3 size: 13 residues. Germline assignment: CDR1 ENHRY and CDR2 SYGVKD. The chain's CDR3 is CAISLRERETQYF. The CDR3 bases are TGTGCCATCAGTCTTCGGGAGCGGGAGACCCAGTACTTC.

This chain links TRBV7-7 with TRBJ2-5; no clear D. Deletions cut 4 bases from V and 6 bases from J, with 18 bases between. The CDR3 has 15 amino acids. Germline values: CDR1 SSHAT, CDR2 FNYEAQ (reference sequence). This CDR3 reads CASSSSDGVLKTQYF. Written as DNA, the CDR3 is TGTGCCAGCAGCTCATCGGACGGAGTCCTGAAGACCCAGTACTTC.

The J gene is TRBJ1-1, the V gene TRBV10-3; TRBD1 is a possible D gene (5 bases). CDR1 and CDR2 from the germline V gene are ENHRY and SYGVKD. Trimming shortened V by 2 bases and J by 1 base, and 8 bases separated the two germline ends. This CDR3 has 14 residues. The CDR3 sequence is CAISETGGNTEAFF. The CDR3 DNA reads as TGTGCCATCAGTGAGACAGGCGGGAACACTGAAGCTTTCTTT.

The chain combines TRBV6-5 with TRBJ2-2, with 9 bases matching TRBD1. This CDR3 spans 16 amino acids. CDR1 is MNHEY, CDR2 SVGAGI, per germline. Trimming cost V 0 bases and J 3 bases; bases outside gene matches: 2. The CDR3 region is CASSYSGTGYTGELFF. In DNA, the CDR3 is TGTGCCAGCAGTTACTCCGGGACAGGGTACACCGGGGAGCTGTTTTTT.

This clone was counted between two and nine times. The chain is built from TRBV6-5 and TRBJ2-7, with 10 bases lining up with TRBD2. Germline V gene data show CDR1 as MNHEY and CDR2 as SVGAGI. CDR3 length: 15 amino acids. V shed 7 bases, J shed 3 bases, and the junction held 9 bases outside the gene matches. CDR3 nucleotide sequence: TGTGCCAGCAAACGGACTAGCGGTGATAACTACGAGCAGTACTTC. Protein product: CASKRTSGDNYEQYF.

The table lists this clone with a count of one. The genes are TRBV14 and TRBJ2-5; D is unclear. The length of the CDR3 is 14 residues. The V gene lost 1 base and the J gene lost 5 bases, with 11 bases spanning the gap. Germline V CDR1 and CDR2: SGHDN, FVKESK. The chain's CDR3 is CASSQGVWRETQYF. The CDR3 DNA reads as TGTGCCAGCAGCCAAGGGGTGTGGCGGGAGACCCAGTACTTC.

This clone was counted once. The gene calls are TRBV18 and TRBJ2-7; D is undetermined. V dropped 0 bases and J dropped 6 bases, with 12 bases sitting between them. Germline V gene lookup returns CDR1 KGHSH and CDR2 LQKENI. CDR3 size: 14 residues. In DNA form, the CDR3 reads TGTGCCAGCTCACCACCGGGATGGGGATCCGAGCAGTACTTC. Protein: CASSPPGWGSEQYF.

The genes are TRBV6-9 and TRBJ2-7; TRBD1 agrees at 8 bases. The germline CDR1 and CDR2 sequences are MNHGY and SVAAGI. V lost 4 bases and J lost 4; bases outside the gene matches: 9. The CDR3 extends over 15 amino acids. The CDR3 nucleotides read TGTGCCAGCAGTTCACCGGGACAGGAAATTTACGAGCAGTACTTC. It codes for CASSSPGQEIYEQYF.

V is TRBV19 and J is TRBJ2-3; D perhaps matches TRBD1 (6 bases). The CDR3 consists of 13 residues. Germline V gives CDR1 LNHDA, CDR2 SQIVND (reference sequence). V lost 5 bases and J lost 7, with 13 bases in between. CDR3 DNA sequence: TGTGCCAGTAGTGCGACAGGAATGCATACGCAGTATTTT. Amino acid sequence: CASSATGMHTQYF.

The CDR3 is CASSVGLGLNEQFF. The CDR3 DNA is TGTGCCAGCAGCGTGGGACTAGGGTTAAATGAGCAGTTCTTC. The chain is built from TRBV9 and TRBJ2-1; TRBD2 matches at 8 bases. The CDR3 loop spans 14 amino acids. Germline trimming cut 2 bases from V and 7 bases from J; bases unmatched to any gene: 5. Germline-derived CDR1 and CDR2 are SGDLS and YYNGEE.

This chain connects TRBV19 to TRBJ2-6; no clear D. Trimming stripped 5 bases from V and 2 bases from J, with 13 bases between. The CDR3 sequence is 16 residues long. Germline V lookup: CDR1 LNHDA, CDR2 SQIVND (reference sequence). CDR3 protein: CASSPILGPGANVLTF. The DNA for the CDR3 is TGTGCCAGTAGTCCCATTCTAGGCCCTGGGGCCAACGTCCTGACTTTC.

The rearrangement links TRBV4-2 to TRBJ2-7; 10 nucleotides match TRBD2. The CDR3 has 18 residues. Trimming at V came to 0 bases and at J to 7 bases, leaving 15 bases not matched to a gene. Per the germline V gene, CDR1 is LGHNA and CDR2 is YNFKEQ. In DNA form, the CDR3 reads TGTGCCAGCAGCCAAGATGCGGCTAGCGGGAGAAGGAAGCAAGAGCAGTACTTC. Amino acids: CASSQDAASGRRKQEQYF.

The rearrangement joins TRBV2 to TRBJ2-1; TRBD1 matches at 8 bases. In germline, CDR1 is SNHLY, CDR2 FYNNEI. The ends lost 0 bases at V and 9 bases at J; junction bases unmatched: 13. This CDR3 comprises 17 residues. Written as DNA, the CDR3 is TGTGCCAGCAGTGAAGCGCTTCTAGTGACAGGGGCGGGTGAGCAGTTCTTC. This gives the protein CASSEALLVTGAGEQFF.